The subject of this entry is one TCR beta chain. What it binds is not known. After expansion with viral peptide pools in the ViraFEST assay, antigen-specific CD4+ T cells were sequenced. The culture ran for about 11 days, and then CD4+ T cells were isolated. Absence of prior SARS-CoV-2 infection characterized the vaccine recipients, who showed negative nucleocapsid antibodies. The data belong to a study of vaccination effects on CD4 cells after COVID-19. Per germline, CDR1 KGHDR and CDR2 SFDVKD. The CDR3 is 15 amino acids. Trimming removed 11 bases at V and 5 bases at J, with 23 bases between. Produced via immunoSEQ multiplex PCR; TCRdb's table is partial and in-frame only. This table holds around 25,000 clones, approximately 72% found once.

Here the sequenced sample was CD4+ T cells from PBMCs cultured with SARS-CoV-2 spike peptides, taken before COVID-19 vaccination. This sequence was found in a human donor who received a COVID-19 vaccine. This rearrangement joins TRBV24-1 to TRBJ1-1; D uncertain. The CDR3 nucleotides read TGTGCCAAACGGACGAATTGGGGAGACGGGACTGAAGCTTTCTTT. It is translated as CAKRTNWGDGTEAFF.